Below, 17 T cell receptor beta chains from the same sample are listed, as sequenced in a study of T cell responses to AZD1222 COVID-19 vaccine. Sequencing was performed with immunoSEQ multiplex PCR; in TCRdb, only in-frame clones are kept and a portion is missing. The sample includes roughly 150,000 clones, 87% of them seen just once. This specimen was peripheral blood, taken 28 days after the second AZD1222 dose. The receptors stem from an adult who received the AZD1222 COVID-19 vaccine.

The chain uses TRBV27 and TRBJ2-5, with TRBD1 matching 7 bases. Per germline, CDR1 MNHEY and CDR2 SMNVEV (reference sequence). The V segment lost 8 bases and the J segment 5 bases; nucleotides outside the gene matches: 11. This CDR3 has 14 amino acids. In DNA form, the CDR3 reads TGTGCCAGCTGGAAGGCGGTACAGGGGGAGACCCAGTACTTC. Translated: CASWKAVQGETQYF.

This chain connects TRBV5-1 to TRBJ1-3; 7 bases line up with TRBD1. This CDR3 has 16 residues. The ends lost 1 base at V and 0 bases at J; junction bases unmatched: 4. Germline loops: CDR1 SGHRS, CDR2 YFSETQ. This CDR3 is CASSLSGGVSGNTIYF. In nucleotides, the CDR3 is TGCGCCAGCAGCTTGTCAGGGGGAGTCTCTGGAAACACCATATATTTT.

The chain employs TRBV14 and TRBJ2-7; D is ambiguous. The ends were cut back, 1 base at V and 6 bases at J, with 4 bases in the middle. Germline assignment: CDR1 SGHDN and CDR2 FVKESK. This CDR3 is 11 amino acids long. In DNA, the CDR3 is TGTGCCAGCAGCCAAGGGCCCGAGCAGTACTTC. Translating gives CASSQGPEQYF.

The genes are TRBV5-1 and TRBJ1-2; D is perhaps TRBD1 (5 bases). The germline V gene encodes CDR1 SGHRS and CDR2 YFSETQ. CDR3 length: 15 residues. Trimming pared 0 bases from V and 1 base from J, leaving 10 bases between. The CDR3 coding sequence is TGCGCCAGCAGCTTGGGACAGAACCTTAACTATGGCTACACCTTC. Its protein is CASSLGQNLNYGYTF.

The chain is built from TRBV7-3 and TRBJ2-1; D might be TRBD1 (7 bases). CDR3 length: 15 residues. The ends were cut back, 1 base at V and 6 bases at J, with 13 bases in the middle. Per the germline V gene, CDR1 is SGHTA and CDR2 is FQGTGA. Written as DNA, the CDR3 is TGTGCCAGCAGCTTAAGGGGGGACAGCCCCAATGAGCAGTTCTTC. As protein: CASSLRGDSPNEQFF.

The gene calls are TRBV6-2 or TRBV6-3 and TRBJ2-7; 9 nucleotides agree with TRBD1. V lost 5 bases and J lost 5; bases outside the gene matches: 10. This CDR3 contains 15 residues. Germline V gene data show CDR1 as MNHEY and CDR2 as SVGEGT. CDR3 sequence: CASSIRADRGNEQYF. The CDR3 bases are TGTGCCAGCAGTATACGGGCGGACAGGGGCAACGAGCAGTACTTC.

V gene TRBV5-1 combines with J gene TRBJ2-5; 7 bases line up with TRBD1. The ends lost 0 bases at V and 3 bases at J; junction bases unmatched: 5. CDR3 length: 15 residues. The germline V gene encodes CDR1 SGHRS and CDR2 YFSETQ. The CDR3 region has the DNA TGCGCCAGCAGCTTGGGGGACAGAAAGGAAGAGACCCAGTACTTC. It codes for CASSLGDRKEETQYF.

This clone has a handful of counts. This chain connects TRBV18 to TRBJ1-1; perhaps TRBD1 as D (6 bases). Germline values: CDR1 KGHSH, CDR2 LQKENI. The V gene lost 2 bases and the J gene lost 5 bases, with 9 bases spanning the gap. The CDR3 is 13 residues long. Here the CDR3 reads CASSPDTGTEAFF. Written as DNA, the CDR3 is TGTGCCAGCTCACCAGACACAGGGACTGAAGCTTTCTTT. Variable domain in full (rest from reference TRBV18 and TRBJ1-1): NAGVMQNPRHLVRRRGQEARLRCSPMKGHSHVYWYRQLPEEGLKFMVYLQKENIIDESGMPKERFSAEFPKEGPSILRIQQVVRGDSAAYFCASSPDTGTEAFFGQGTRLTVV.

V and J are TRBV6-2 or TRBV6-3 and TRBJ2-7; D not certain. V lost 5 bases, J lost 6 bases, and 20 bases lay in between. The CDR3 is 15 amino acids. Germline V gives CDR1 MNHEY, CDR2 SVGEGT. CDR3 nucleotides: TGTGCCAGCAGTCCGGAACTTAGAGCAGTGGGCGAGCAGTACTTC. It specifies CASSPELRAVGEQYF.

V usage is TRBV29-1 and J usage is TRBJ1-1; D is undetermined. V was trimmed by 6 bases and J by 0 bases, leaving 8 bases between them. The CDR3 runs 12 residues. Germline V gene sequence: CDR1 SQVTM, CDR2 ANQGSEA. CDR3 sequence: CSVQGMNTEAFF. The CDR3 DNA reads TGCAGCGTGCAAGGTATGAACACTGAAGCTTTCTTT. The full variable domain, completed using reference TRBV29-1 and TRBJ1-1, is SAVISQKPSRDICQRGTSLTIQCQVDSQVTMMFWYRQQPGQSLTLIATANQGSEATYESGFVIDKFPISRPNLTFSTLTVSNMSPEDSSIYLCSVQGMNTEAFFGQGTRLTVV.

This rearrangement joins TRBV14 to TRBJ1-3; D perhaps matches TRBD1 (5 bases). The CDR3 has 17 amino acids. CDR1 SGHDN and CDR2 FVKESK come from the germline V gene. V was trimmed by 4 bases and J by 0 bases, leaving 16 bases between them. The CDR3 DNA reads TGTGCCAGCAGCCCCGCGGGACTATCGTTCTCTGGAAACACCATATATTTT. Its protein is CASSPAGLSFSGNTIYF. The whole variable domain, filled in from reference TRBV14 and TRBJ1-3, reads EAGVTQFPSHSVIEKGQTVTLRCDPISGHDNLYWYRRVMGKEIKFLLHFVKESKQDESGMPNNRFLAERTGGTYSTLKVQPAELEDSGVYFCASSPAGLSFSGNTIYFGEGSWLTVV.

The J gene is TRBJ1-3, the V gene TRBV19; D uncertain. The CDR3 spans 15 residues. Trimming left V 3 bases short and J 4 bases short, with 13 bases between. The germline CDR1 and CDR2 sequences are LNHDA and SQIVND (reference sequence). This chain's CDR3 is CASSIVSLGGNTIYF. CDR3 nucleotide sequence: TGTGCCAGTAGTATCGTCAGCTTGGGAGGAAACACCATATATTTT.

The V call is TRBV5-1, the J call TRBJ2-7; 9 nucleotides match TRBD1. CDR1 is SGHRS and CDR2 is YFSETQ in the germline V gene. With 3 bases clipped from V and 6 bases from J, the junction kept 10 bases outside the gene matches. The CDR3 is 15 amino acids. DNA of the CDR3: TGCGCCAGCAGCTCCCTTACAGGGGGCTCTGGCGAGCAGTACTTC. It yields the protein CASSSLTGGSGEQYF.

The chain is built from TRBV14 and TRBJ2-1, with D perhaps matching TRBD2 (6 bases). This CDR3 contains 15 residues. V lost 2 bases and J 5 bases, leaving 13 bases between the germline ends. Germline V gene data show CDR1 as SGHDN and CDR2 as FVKESK. The CDR3 sequence is CASSQWVAGHNEQFF. CDR3 coding DNA: TGTGCCAGCAGCCAATGGGTGGCGGGACACAATGAGCAGTTCTTC.

The CDR3 is CAISEFTGANVLTF. CDR3 DNA: TGTGCCATCAGTGAGTTCACCGGGGCCAACGTCCTGACTTTC. The rearrangement joins TRBV10-3 to TRBJ2-6; D is uncertain. CDR3 length: 14 residues. CDR1 and CDR2 (germline): ENHRY, SYGVKD. The ends were cut back, 1 base at V and 4 bases at J, with 5 bases in the middle.

The rearrangement links TRBV19 to TRBJ2-5; 8 nucleotides agree with TRBD1. CDR1 LNHDA and CDR2 SQIVND come from the germline V gene (reference sequence). Unmatched junction bases numbered 0, after V lost 3 bases and J lost 3 bases. The CDR3 totals 13 residues. The CDR3 nucleotides are TGTGCCAGTAGTATGACAGGGGAAGAGACCCAGTACTTC. Amino acids: CASSMTGEETQYF.

The chain links TRBV6-2 or TRBV6-3 to TRBJ1-5; no firm D call. Germline CDR1 MNHEY, CDR2 SVGEGT. The V end lost 1 base, the J end lost 0 bases, and 10 bases lay between the germline ends. CDR3 length: 16 amino acids. For the CDR3, the DNA is TGTGCCAGCAGTTACTTCGGGAGAAATAGCAATCAGCCCCAGCATTTT. It yields the protein CASSYFGRNSNQPQHF.